This TCR beta chain was identified during a study of long-term antiretroviral therapy in people with HIV. Only one count was recorded for this clone. Its antigen is not known. Trimming took 3 bases from V and 4 from J; bases not matched to a gene: 4. This CDR3 spans 15 amino acids. Germline CDR1 reads SGHNT; CDR2 reads YYREEE (reference sequence). Study outcomes and limitations: HIV repertoires covered narrower CDR3 length ranges than controls did. The data indicate that diversity increased after ART but remained below transplant donor controls. Clones showing expansion before ART dominated the repertoire at all time points.

Researchers report immunoSEQ v3.0 was run at survey level. Data came from immunoSEQ multiplex PCR; TCRdb stores just in-frame clones and leaves some out. The table has around 20,000 clones, over 65% seen once; the top ten hold roughly 14%. Source: unsorted PBMCs, taken 0.5 years before starting antiretroviral therapy. The chain employs TRBV5-4 and TRBJ1-4, with 9 positions matching TRBD1. The sequence came from a woman aged 50 to 60 with HIV. The CDR3 here is CASSSNRGLNEKLFF. The CDR3 DNA follows: TGTGCCAGCAGCTCGAACAGGGGGCTTAATGAAAAACTGTTTTTT.